The next 23 T cell receptor beta chains were all read from a single sample in a study of CD8 T cells in ankylosing spondylitis. From the 5' RACE reads, TCRdb called clonotypes with MiXCR, one entry per CDR3 protein. This sample has fewer than 180,000 distinct CDR3 sequences, with under 55% found just once. The source material was synovial fluid, either unsorted or a sorted T cell fraction (not recorded which). These receptors were collected from a male donor with ankylosing spondylitis.

The chain couples TRBV14 to TRBJ2-2, with D maybe TRBD2 (5 bases). Trimming removed 3 bases at V and 7 bases at J, with 15 bases between. Germline assignment: CDR1 SGHDN and CDR2 FVKESK. The CDR3 contains 15 residues. The DNA for the CDR3 is TGTGCCAGCAGCCACCCCGGGGATCACCTCGGGGAGCTGTTTTTT. It specifies CASSHPGDHLGELFF.

This chain uses TRBV5-5 with TRBJ2-3; D not resolved. V lost 2 bases and J lost 1, with 8 bases in between. CDR1 is SGHKS, CDR2 YYEKEE, per germline (reference sequence). This CDR3 spans 14 amino acids. CDR3 DNA: TGTGCCAGCAGCTTCCGGCAGGGCACAGATACGCAGTATTTT. It is translated as CASSFRQGTDTQYF.

The chain carries TRBV12-3 or TRBV12-4 and TRBJ1-6; unclear D gene. The CDR3 totals 14 residues. With 6 bases removed from V and 7 bases from J, the gap between germline ends came to 13 bases. The CDR3 here is CASRFLNRNSPLHF. The CDR3 DNA reads as TGTGCCAGCAGGTTTCTAAACCGAAATTCACCCCTCCACTTT.

This clonotype has at least ten counts. The chain recombines TRBV5-1 with TRBJ1-6; 7 positions agree with TRBD1. The J segment lost 6 bases and the V segment lost 3 bases, leaving 6 bases of the junction unmatched. Germline V CDR1 and CDR2: SGHRS, YFSETQ. The CDR3 runs 15 residues. CDR3 bases: TGCGCCAGCAGCTACTCGACAGGGAGTAATTCACCCCTCCACTTT. Protein product: CASSYSTGSNSPLHF.

J is TRBJ2-5 and V is TRBV4-3; 8 bases match TRBD1. Trimming removed 5 bases from V and 4 bases from J; junction bases left unmatched: 9. The CDR3 runs to 15 residues. Germline assignment: CDR1 LGHNA and CDR2 YSLEER. Here the CDR3 DNA reads TGCGCCAGCAGCAATGGACAGGGTTGGGGAGAGACCCAGTACTTC. It encodes CASSNGQGWGETQYF.

V and J are TRBV28 and TRBJ1-4; the D gene is possibly TRBD1 (6 bases). Germline V gene sequence: CDR1 MDHEN, CDR2 SYDVKM. V was clipped by 6 bases and J by 6 bases, with 17 bases between them. There are 15 residues in the CDR3. The CDR3 loop is CASRPIWDIYEKLFF. The CDR3, as DNA: TGTGCCAGCAGGCCAATTTGGGACATCTATGAAAAACTGTTTTTT.

This clonotype was detected ten times or more. V is TRBV11-2 and J is TRBJ2-5, with a tentative D call TRBD2 (5 bases). CDR3 size: 16 residues. Trimming cost V 5 bases and J 5 bases, with 21 bases left between them. The germline V gene has CDR1 SGHAT and CDR2 FQNNGV. This CDR3 reads CASSLGLTRYRETQYF. For the CDR3, the DNA is TGTGCCAGCAGCCTGGGCCTTACTAGATACCGGGAGACCCAGTACTTC.

The chain combines TRBV11-1 with TRBJ1-1; a possible D gene is TRBD1 (5 bases). Deletions cut 3 bases from V and 0 bases from J, with 20 bases between. The CDR3 consists of 18 residues. The germline V gene encodes CDR1 SGHAT and CDR2 FQDESV (reference sequence). Here the CDR3 DNA reads TGTGCCAGCAGCTTCCCGACGCCCGTGGGGCCTGTGAACACTGAAGCTTTCTTT. As protein: CASSFPTPVGPVNTEAFF.

This sequence joins TRBV6-4 and TRBJ1-2; D may be TRBD1 (5 bases). V lost 0 bases and J 6 bases, leaving 11 bases between the germline ends. There are 14 residues in the CDR3. CDR1 and CDR2 from the germline V gene are MRHNA and SNTAGT. The CDR3, as DNA: TGTGCCAGCAGTGACTCGGAGCAGGGACATGGCTACACCTTC. Protein product: CASSDSEQGHGYTF.

The table lists this clonotype with a few counts. The chain has TRBV7-9 and TRBJ2-7; D is unclear. CDR1 and CDR2 from the germline V gene are SEHNR and FQNEAQ (reference sequence). V was pared by 2 bases and J by 5 bases, with 4 bases between. The CDR3 runs to 11 residues. The CDR3 sequence is CASSLMDEQYF. Written as DNA, the CDR3 is TGTGCCAGCAGCTTAATGGACGAGCAGTACTTC.

V usage is TRBV24-1 and J usage is TRBJ1-5; D is perhaps TRBD1 (5 bases). This CDR3 comprises 16 residues. CDR1 and CDR2 from the germline V gene are KGHDR and SFDVKD. The V end was cut by 8 bases, the J end by 3 bases, with 19 bases between. The CDR3 nucleotides read TGTGCCACCAAGTCCCGGGACTTCCACCCCAATCAGCCCCAGCATTTT. Its translation is CATKSRDFHPNQPQHF.

This clonotype was observed a single time. The chain carries TRBV9 and TRBJ2-1; no reliable D call. There are 15 residues in the CDR3. Trimming shortened V by 0 bases and J by 6 bases, and 13 bases separated the two germline ends. Germline assignment: CDR1 SGDLS and CDR2 YYNGEE. The CDR3 loop reads CASSVGWLSSNEQFF. CDR3 sequence (DNA): TGTGCCAGCAGCGTAGGGTGGCTTTCCAGCAATGAGCAGTTCTTC. The full variable domain, its missing parts supplied by reference TRBV9 and TRBJ2-1, is DSGVTQTPKHLITATGQRVTLRCSPRSGDLSVYWYQQSLDQGLQFLIQYYNGEERAKGNILERFSAQQFPDLHSELNLSSLELGDSALYFCASSVGWLSSNEQFFGPGTRLTVL.

The rearrangement joins TRBV15 to TRBJ2-7; D may match TRBD1 or TRBD2 (5 bases each). V lost 0 bases and J lost 1, with 16 bases in between. The V gene's germline CDR1 is LNHNV and CDR2 YYDKDF (reference sequence). This CDR3 has 17 amino acids. The DNA of the CDR3 is TGTGCCACCAGCAGAGATGGATGGGACGGGTGGTCCTACGAGCAGTACTTC. It codes for CATSRDGWDGWSYEQYF.

CDR3 DNA: TGTGCCAGCAGTTTATTCCCCCCGACAGGGCGGATTTCCAATGAGCAGTTCTTC. Its protein is CASSLFPPTGRISNEQFF. The chain couples TRBV28 to TRBJ2-1; 7 nucleotides agree with TRBD1. There are 18 residues in the CDR3. Germline CDR1 and CDR2: MDHEN and SYDVKM. V lost 1 base to trimming and J lost 6 bases; unmatched junction nucleotides: 15.

The chain combines TRBV12-5 with TRBJ2-3; D possibly corresponds to TRBD2 (6 bases). Trimming shortened V by 0 bases and J by 0 bases, and 13 bases separated the two germline ends. This CDR3 is built from 17 residues. Germline lookup yields CDR1 LGHNT and CDR2 FRNRAP. The DNA for the CDR3 is TGTGCTAGTGGTTTGGTGGTGGCGGGGCCTAGCACAGATACGCAGTATTTT. Its protein product is CASGLVVAGPSTDTQYF.

The V gene is TRBV15, the J gene TRBJ1-2; 7 bases are a match to TRBD1. V gave up 2 bases and J gave up 4 bases; unmatched junction bases: 4. CDR1 and CDR2 (germline): LNHNV, YYDKDF (reference sequence). The CDR3 is 14 residues long. CDR3 sequence reads: CATSRKDRIYGYTF. The DNA of the CDR3 is TGTGCCACCAGCAGAAAGGACAGGATCTATGGCTACACCTTC.

V and J are TRBV7-2 and TRBJ2-7; D call uncertain. V gave up 3 bases and J gave up 1 base, with 10 bases separating them. Germline CDR1 and CDR2: SGHTA and FQGNSA. The CDR3 has 14 amino acids. The CDR3 nucleotides read TGTGCCAGCAGCTTCCTAGTTTCGTCCTACGAGCAGTACTTC. It specifies CASSFLVSSYEQYF.

The rearrangement links TRBV12-3 or TRBV12-4 to TRBJ1-2; D is perhaps TRBD1 (6 bases). V gave up 5 bases and J gave up 5 bases, with 12 bases separating them. The CDR3 is 13 amino acids. CDR3 in amino acids: CASSPGTPYGYTF. CDR3 nucleotides: TGTGCCAGCAGTCCCGGGACACCTTATGGCTACACCTTC.

This chain links TRBV6-5 with TRBJ1-3, with no clear D. V lost 2 bases and J lost 0, with 14 bases in between. The germline V gene has CDR1 MNHEY and CDR2 SVGAGI. The CDR3 has 17 amino acids. CDR3 residues: CASSYKGPQISGNTIYF. CDR3 bases: TGTGCCAGCAGTTACAAGGGCCCCCAGATCTCTGGAAACACCATATATTTT.

This clonotype showed up many times. This chain joins TRBV29-1 and TRBJ1-2; no clear D gene. This CDR3 has 12 residues. The germline gives CDR1 SQVTM, CDR2 ANQGSEA. V was pared by 7 bases and J by 2 bases, with 11 bases between. In DNA, the CDR3 is TGCAGCGCCATCACATTGAACTATGGCTACACCTTC. This sequence encodes CSAITLNYGYTF. Full variable domain (outside the CDR3, taken from reference TRBV29-1 and TRBJ1-2): SAVISQKPSRDICQRGTSLTIQCQVDSQVTMMFWYRQQPGQSLTLIATANQGSEATYESGFVIDKFPISRPNLTFSTLTVSNMSPEDSSIYLCSAITLNYGYTFGSGTRLTVV.

The chain recombines TRBV6-2 or TRBV6-3 with TRBJ2-7; D is undetermined. This CDR3 has 11 residues. Germline V gene data show CDR1 as MNHEY and CDR2 as SVGEGT. V lost 4 bases, J lost 7 bases, and 8 bases lay in between. The CDR3 reads CASSSGSEQYF. CDR3 nucleotide sequence: TGTGCCAGCAGTTCCGGTTCTGAGCAGTACTTC.

CDR3 protein: CASSRSRDSEYNEQFF. For the CDR3, the DNA is TGTGCCAGCAGCCGGAGCCGAGACAGCGAATACAATGAGCAGTTCTTC. The genes are TRBV7-9 and TRBJ2-1; possible D gene TRBD1, 5 bases. The CDR3 covers 16 residues. CDR1 and CDR2 from the germline V gene are SEHNR and FQNEAQ (reference sequence). V dropped 5 bases and J dropped 4 bases, with 18 bases sitting between them. The whole variable domain, remainder taken from reference TRBV7-9 and TRBJ2-1, is DTGVSQNPRHKITKRGQNVTFRCDPISEHNRLYWYRQTLGQGPEFLTYFQNEAQLEKSRLLSDRFSAERPKGSFSTLEIQRTEQGDSAMYLCASSRSRDSEYNEQFFGPGTRLTVL.

Ten or more counts support this clonotype. The chain carries TRBV10-3 and TRBJ2-7; no firm D call. Trimming removed 4 bases from V and 2 bases from J, with 12 bases in between. CDR1 ENHRY and CDR2 SYGVKD come from the germline V gene. This CDR3 is built from 14 residues. The DNA for the CDR3 is TGTGCCATCAGTGCCCCCGGTGTCGCCTACGAGCAGTACTTC. It specifies CAISAPGVAYEQYF.